This TCR beta chain was retrieved from a study of neurological immune-mediated disorders. The time point: longitudinal time-point 3. The CDR3 covers 14 residues. The trim removed 7 bases at V and 9 bases at J, leaving 13 bases unmatched. CDR1 and CDR2 (germline): SQVTM, ANQGSEA. In its sample, this clonotype was seen a few times. One base away lies a much larger clone, so this may be a sequencing read error. MiXCR, run by TCRdb on the 5' RACE reads, gives a single entry per CDR3 protein. The table lists roughly 48,000 distinct CDR3 sequences, roughly 13% of them singletons. The clonotype comes from a male donor with HTLV-1-associated myelopathy (HAM/TSP). Sequencing was carried out using PBMCs. The V call is TRBV29-1, the J call TRBJ1-4; TRBD1 matches 8 bases. CDR3 residues: CSAGSGGFAQKLFF. The CDR3 DNA reads as TGCAGCGCCGGGTCAGGGGGCTTTGCCCAAAAACTGTTTTTT. Full variable domain (missing parts from reference TRBV29-1 and TRBJ1-4): SAVISQKPSRDICQRGTSLTIQCQVDSQVTMMFWYRQQPGQSLTLIATANQGSEATYESGFVIDKFPISRPNLTFSTLTVSNMSPEDSSIYLCSAGSGGFAQKLFFGSGTQLSVL.